This T cell receptor (beta chain) was documented in a study of CD8 T cells in ankylosing spondylitis. Overall study findings and caveats: Within peripheral blood, clones linked to disease were CD8+ and relatively rare. Blood of patients with ankylosing spondylitis appeared to be characterized by a TCR beta motif of several highly homologous variants.

Germline V gene data show CDR1 as LGHDT and CDR2 as YNNKEL (reference sequence). The CDR3 has 13 residues. The V and J ends lost 4 bases and 7 bases respectively, with 13 bases between them. TCRdb processed the 5' RACE reads anew with MiXCR; each CDR3 protein has one entry. The sample lists around 430,000 distinct CDR3 sequences; 15% to 20% were seen once. This clonotype was detected a few times. Its antigen is still unknown. The clonotype was recovered from a male donor with ankylosing spondylitis. Sequenced input: blood, either unsorted or a sorted T cell fraction (not recorded which). V is TRBV3-1 and J is TRBJ1-2, with D perhaps TRBD1 (6 bases). The CDR3 here is CASSPARGGGYTF. The CDR3 DNA reads as TGTGCCAGCAGCCCCGCCAGGGGCGGTGGCTACACCTTC.